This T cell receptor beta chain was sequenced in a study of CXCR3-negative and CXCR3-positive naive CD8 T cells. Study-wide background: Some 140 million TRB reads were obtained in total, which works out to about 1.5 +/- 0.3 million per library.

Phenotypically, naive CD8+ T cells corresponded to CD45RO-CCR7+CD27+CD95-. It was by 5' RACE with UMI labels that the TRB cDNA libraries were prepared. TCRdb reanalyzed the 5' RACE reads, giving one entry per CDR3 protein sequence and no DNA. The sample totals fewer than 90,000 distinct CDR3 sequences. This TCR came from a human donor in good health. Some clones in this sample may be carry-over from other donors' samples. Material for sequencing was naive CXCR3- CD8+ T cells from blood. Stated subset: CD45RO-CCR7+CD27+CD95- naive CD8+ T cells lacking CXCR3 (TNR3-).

CDR3 residues: CASSLPDVYSYNEQFF. The chain uses TRBV7-2 and TRBJ2-1. Looked up from germline, CDR1 is SGHTA and CDR2 is FQGNSA. The CDR3 runs 16 residues.